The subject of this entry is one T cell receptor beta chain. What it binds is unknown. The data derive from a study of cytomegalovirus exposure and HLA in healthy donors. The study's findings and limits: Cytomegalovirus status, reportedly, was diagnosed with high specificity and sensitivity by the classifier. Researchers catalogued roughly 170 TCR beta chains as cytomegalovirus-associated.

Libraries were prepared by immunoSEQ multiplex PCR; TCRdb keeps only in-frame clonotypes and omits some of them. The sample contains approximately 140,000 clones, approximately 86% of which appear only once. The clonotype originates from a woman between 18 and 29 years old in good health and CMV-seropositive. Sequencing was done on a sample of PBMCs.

In nucleotides, the CDR3 is TGTGCCAGCAGCTTAAGAGACAATGAGCAGTTCTTC. This sequence encodes CASSLRDNEQFF. This chain joins TRBV7-3 and TRBJ2-1; D gene ambiguous. Trimming took off 1 base at V and 5 bases at J, with 3 bases between the two ends. The CDR3 loop spans 12 amino acids. From germline, CDR1 is SGHTA and CDR2 FQGTGA.